This T cell receptor beta chain was found in a study of blood T cell repertoires in COVID-19. Clinical histories supplied by participants themselves formed the basis of cohort assignment. Germline V gives CDR1 KGHSH, CDR2 LQKENI. V gave up 4 bases and J gave up 5 bases, with 11 bases separating them. The CDR3 loop spans 13 amino acids. In the source study's methods: It was from reference gene primer amplification that nucleated cell counts were estimated. TCRdb's copy holds only in-frame clones and misses some; the assay was immunoSEQ multiplex PCR. That table is the source of V, J and clone size, and D and trimming were worked out from the DNA. Of about 190,000 clones in the sample, about 88% are singletons; the top ten hold 3.2%.

Material: PBMCs or T cells enriched from blood (not recorded which). The chain employs TRBV18 and TRBJ1-2, with a possible D match to TRBD1 (5 bases). This clonotype originated in a woman between 25 and 40 years old who had recovered from COVID-19. The CDR3 DNA reads TGTGCCAGCTCACTCGACAGTTCTTATGGCTACACCTTC. Protein product: CASSLDSSYGYTF. The variable domain in full, with the rest retrieved from reference TRBV18 and TRBJ1-2, is NAGVMQNPRHLVRRRGQEARLRCSPMKGHSHVYWYRQLPEEGLKFMVYLQKENIIDESGMPKERFSAEFPKEGPSILRIQQVVRGDSAAYFCASSLDSSYGYTFGSGTRLTVV.